This passage covers 24 T cell receptor beta chains from one sample sequenced in a study of blood T cell repertoires in COVID-19. The protocol was immunoSEQ multiplex PCR, while the TCRdb copy is restricted to in-frame clones and leaves out a portion. Of about 240,000 clones listed, roughly 91% are singletons. The sample comprised PBMCs or T cells enriched from blood (not recorded which). These receptors came from a man between 40 and 49 years old who had recovered from COVID-19.

This rearrangement joins TRBV28 to TRBJ1-2, with TRBD1 matching over 9 bases. V was pared by 8 bases and J by 4 bases, with 5 bases of the junction left unmatched. The germline CDR1 and CDR2 sequences are MDHEN and SYDVKM. This CDR3 region has 13 residues. The CDR3 spells CASYLTGGYGYTF. CDR3 nucleotides: TGTGCCAGCTACTTGACAGGGGGCTATGGCTACACCTTC.

The chain combines TRBV4-1 with TRBJ1-5; D perhaps matches TRBD1 (5 bases). The V gene's germline CDR1 is MGHRA and CDR2 YSYEKL. The ends were cut back, 0 bases at V and 4 bases at J, with 19 bases in the middle. The CDR3 runs 18 residues. Here the CDR3 DNA reads TGCGCCAGCAGCCAAGAGCGGGGGGTCGGACAAGCAAATCAGCCCCAGCATTTT. It encodes CASSQERGVGQANQPQHF.

J is TRBJ2-3 and V is TRBV7-9; tentative D call: TRBD1 (6 bases). CDR1 is SEHNR, CDR2 FQNEAQ, per germline (reference sequence). V gave up 6 bases and J gave up 2 bases, with 12 bases separating them. CDR3 length equals 14 residues. The CDR3 DNA follows: TGTGCCAGCAGAGAAGGACAGCTCACAGATACGCAGTATTTT. Its translation is CASREGQLTDTQYF.

In nucleotides, the CDR3 is TGTGCCACCAGTGATGGGAGCGGGTCCGTCTACAATGAGCAGTTCTTC. It specifies CATSDGSGSVYNEQFF. The rearrangement uses TRBV24-1 and TRBJ2-1, with D possibly being TRBD2 (6 bases). The V gene's germline CDR1 is KGHDR and CDR2 SFDVKD. The CDR3 consists of 16 residues. V was pared by 3 bases and J by 3 bases, with 14 bases between.

The chain joins TRBV28 to TRBJ2-1; 11 nucleotides line up with TRBD2. With V trimmed by 4 bases and J by 3 bases, 8 bases remained unmatched. CDR3 size: 17 residues. Germline CDR1 reads MDHEN; CDR2 reads SYDVKM. The CDR3 region is CASSSRVAGGRYNEQFF. In nucleotides, the CDR3 is TGTGCCAGCAGTTCCCGAGTAGCGGGAGGGCGCTACAATGAGCAGTTCTTC.

The gene calls are TRBV9 and TRBJ1-4; the D gene is possibly TRBD1 (6 bases). This CDR3 contains 14 residues. Germline CDR1 is SGDLS and CDR2 is YYNGEE. Trimming shortened V by 0 bases and J by 5 bases, and 8 bases separated the two germline ends. CDR3: CASSVGTENEKLFF. The CDR3 region has the DNA TGTGCCAGCAGCGTAGGGACAGAGAATGAAAAACTGTTTTTT. The whole variable domain, filled in from reference TRBV9 and TRBJ1-4, reads DSGVTQTPKHLITATGQRVTLRCSPRSGDLSVYWYQQSLDQGLQFLIQYYNGEERAKGNILERFSAQQFPDLHSELNLSSLELGDSALYFCASSVGTENEKLFFGSGTQLSVL.

This chain links TRBV29-1 with TRBJ1-1; weak D call: TRBD1 (5 bases). CDR3 length: 14 residues. V was shortened by 2 bases and J by 4 bases, with 14 bases between the two germline ends. Germline assignment: CDR1 SQVTM and CDR2 ANQGSEA. This CDR3 is CSVESTGFSTEAFF. DNA for the CDR3: TGCAGCGTTGAATCCACAGGCTTTAGCACTGAAGCTTTCTTT.

The gene calls are TRBV28 and TRBJ2-7; D possibly corresponds to TRBD2 (7 bases). Between the trimmed V and J ends, which lost 6 bases and 4 bases, there was a span of 16 bases. Germline V CDR1 and CDR2: MDHEN, SYDVKM. CDR3 length equals 14 residues. The DNA of the CDR3 is TGTGCCAGCAGCCATGCGGGGGCAGATTACGAGCAGTACTTC. As protein: CASSHAGADYEQYF. The full variable domain, in which reference TRBV28 and TRBJ2-7 provide the parts outside the CDR3, is DVKVTQSSRYLVKRTGEKVFLECVQDMDHENMFWYRQDPGLGLRLIYFSYDVKMKEKGDIPEGYSVSREKKERFSLILESASTNQTSMYLCASSHAGADYEQYFGPGTRLTVT.

V usage is TRBV19 and J usage is TRBJ1-4, with D possibly matching TRBD1 (5 bases). V was cut by 4 bases and J by 7 bases, with 13 bases left in between. This CDR3 is 14 amino acids long. Germline V CDR1 and CDR2: LNHDA, SQIVND (reference sequence). The CDR3 reads CASSNTGSSEKLFF. Written as DNA, the CDR3 is TGTGCCAGTAGTAATACAGGCTCATCTGAAAAACTGTTTTTT.

The chain combines TRBV10-1 with TRBJ2-5, with 9 bases that match TRBD1. The V and J ends lost 6 bases and 6 bases, in that order; junction bases with no gene match: 11. Germline V gene data show CDR1 as WNHNN and CDR2 as SYGVQD (reference sequence). The CDR3 has 15 amino acids. CDR3 in DNA: TGCGCCAGCAGCAACGCGGACAGGGGTCTGAAGACCCAGTACTTC. It encodes CASSNADRGLKTQYF.

A word on this clone: This sample also contains other DNA sequences that code for the same CDR3. The chain carries TRBV12-3 or TRBV12-4 and TRBJ1-1; D is ambiguous. The CDR3 sequence is 12 residues long. V was clipped by 6 bases and J by 0 bases, with 5 bases between them. CDR3 in amino acids: CASSRVNTEAFF. As DNA, the CDR3 is TGTGCCAGCAGCCGGGTGAACACTGAAGCTTTCTTT.

This sequence joins TRBV2 and TRBJ2-3; possible D gene TRBD1, 5 bases. Germline-derived CDR1 and CDR2 are SNHLY and FYNNEI. This CDR3 is 15 amino acids long. V was pared by 6 bases and J by 0 bases, with 13 bases between. This CDR3 is CASSDRTSSTDTQYF. The CDR3 DNA follows: TGTGCCAGCAGCGACAGAACGTCTAGCACAGATACGCAGTATTTT.

The chain recombines TRBV27 with TRBJ1-1, with 7 bases aligning to TRBD1. Germline V gives CDR1 MNHEY, CDR2 SMNVEV (reference sequence). The V gene end was trimmed by 5 bases and the J gene end by 6 bases; junction bases not matched to a gene: 6. The CDR3 extends over 13 amino acids. The CDR3 reads CASSQPGQSEAFF. The CDR3 coding sequence is TGTGCCAGCAGTCAACCGGGACAGTCTGAAGCTTTCTTT.

This chain connects TRBV7-9 to TRBJ1-4, with a tentative D call TRBD1 (5 bases). The CDR3 sequence is 16 residues long. The ends were cut back, 5 bases at V and 4 bases at J, with 17 bases in the middle. Germline values: CDR1 SEHNR, CDR2 FQNEAQ (reference sequence). This chain's CDR3 is CASSRGMGQSNEKLFF. In DNA, the CDR3 is TGTGCCAGCAGCCGGGGGATGGGGCAGAGTAATGAAAAACTGTTTTTT.

V usage is TRBV3-1 (or the pseudogene TRBV3-2) and J usage is TRBJ2-1; 7 positions match TRBD2. V trimming: 0 bases; J trimming: 10 bases; junction bases outside the gene matches: 6. There are 14 residues in the CDR3. Germline lookup yields CDR1 LGHDT and CDR2 YNNKEL (reference sequence). CDR3 sequence reads: CASSQEWGGPEQFF. As DNA, the CDR3 is TGTGCCAGCAGCCAAGAGTGGGGGGGACCAGAGCAGTTCTTC.

Only one count was recorded for this clone. J is TRBJ2-3 and V is TRBV6-2 or TRBV6-3, with 9 bases aligning to TRBD1. Germline lookup yields CDR1 MNHEY and CDR2 SVGEGT. The CDR3 totals 14 residues. Trimming cost V 6 bases and J 6 bases; bases outside gene matches: 7. DNA for the CDR3: TGTGCCAGCAGCTTACAGGGGGCAGGGGATACGCAGTATTTT. Its protein is CASSLQGAGDTQYF.

The chain couples TRBV27 to TRBJ1-2; D unresolved. V was clipped by 2 bases and J by 1 base, with 8 bases between them. Germline V gives CDR1 MNHEY, CDR2 SMNVEV (reference sequence). The CDR3 has 14 residues. CDR3 nucleotide sequence: TGTGCCAGCAGTTTAACGTCCAGTAACTATGGCTACACCTTC. As protein: CASSLTSSNYGYTF.

The chain combines TRBV28 with TRBJ2-7, with 8 bases identical to TRBD1. The ends lost 7 bases at V and 4 bases at J; junction bases unmatched: 6. CDR1 and CDR2 (germline): MDHEN, SYDVKM. CDR3 size: 13 residues. In nucleotides, the CDR3 is TGTGCCAGCAACAGACAGGGGTTGTACGAGCAGTACTTC. It codes for CASNRQGLYEQYF.

V usage is TRBV5-1 and J usage is TRBJ2-5; TRBD2 is a possible D gene (6 bases). This CDR3 has 14 amino acids. In germline, CDR1 is SGHRS, CDR2 YFSETQ. V dropped 4 bases and J dropped 4 bases, with 14 bases sitting between them. CDR3 sequence: CASSGGTLGETQYF. CDR3 DNA sequence: TGCGCCAGCAGCGGGGGGACTTTGGGAGAGACCCAGTACTTC.

This clone was seen a handful of times. The V call is TRBV6-5, the J call TRBJ2-6; D gene uncertain. V was cut by 7 bases and J by 0 bases, with 10 bases left in between. This CDR3 comprises 15 residues. CDR1 MNHEY and CDR2 SVGAGI come from the germline V gene. The CDR3 region is CASTPQSSGANVLTF. In DNA form, the CDR3 reads TGTGCCAGCACCCCACAGAGCTCTGGGGCCAACGTCCTGACTTTC.

The rearrangement links TRBV5-1 to TRBJ2-5; 7 bases line up with TRBD1. Losses at the gene ends were 4 bases for V and 2 bases for J; bases not matched to a gene: 8. The CDR3 consists of 15 residues. Per the germline V gene, CDR1 is SGHRS and CDR2 is YFSETQ. The CDR3 sequence: CASSRLRDRQETQYF. CDR3 bases: TGCGCCAGCAGCCGTCTCCGGGACAGACAAGAGACCCAGTACTTC.

The J gene is TRBJ2-7, the V gene TRBV28, with 7 bases identical to TRBD1. The CDR3 is made up of 13 amino acids. V was pared by 5 bases and J by 3 bases, with 4 bases of the junction left unmatched. Germline V CDR1 and CDR2: MDHEN, SYDVKM. CDR3 coding DNA: TGTGCCAGCAGTCCGGGACAGATCTACGAGCAGTACTTC. Its protein is CASSPGQIYEQYF.

The chain employs TRBV3-1 (or the pseudogene TRBV3-2) and TRBJ2-5; D is perhaps TRBD1 (6 bases). The CDR3 extends over 15 amino acids. V gave up 1 base and J gave up 2 bases, with 11 bases separating them. Per germline, CDR1 LGHDT and CDR2 YNNKEL (reference sequence). DNA for the CDR3: TGTGCCAGCAGCCAAGGTCAGGGGCGTCAAGAGACCCAGTACTTC. Translating gives CASSQGQGRQETQYF.

J is TRBJ1-5 and V is TRBV10-2; 8 bases agree with TRBD1. V dropped 3 bases and J dropped 7; count of bases not matched to a gene: 5. The CDR3 length is 14 residues. Germline CDR1 is WSHSY and CDR2 is SAAADI. The chain's CDR3 is CASSDSGGGQPQHF. The CDR3, as DNA: TGCGCCAGCAGTGATTCAGGGGGCGGCCAGCCCCAGCATTTT.